A single sample is the source of the 32 T cell receptor beta chains below, sequenced in a study of metastatic and nonmetastatic thyroid tumors. Each patient went into thyroid surgery without having received any treatment. TCRdb reassembled clones from the PCR reads with MiXCR. The table records about 27,000 clones, around a sixth of them present only once. Sequenced: blood. The receptors shown here come from a male donor with papillary thyroid cancer or a benign thyroid nodule (not recorded which). Some clones in this sample may be carry-over from other donors' samples.

This clone was seen repeatedly, ten times or more. V and J are TRBV5-1 and TRBJ2-5; 7 bases are a match to TRBD1. This CDR3 has 13 residues. Germline V lookup: CDR1 SGHRS, CDR2 YFSETQ. V gave up 4 bases and J gave up 5 bases; unmatched junction bases: 5. CDR3 region: CASSPGQLETQYF. Here the CDR3 DNA reads TGCGCCAGCAGCCCGGGACAGTTGGAGACCCAGTACTTC.

This clone was seen many times. The chain employs TRBV5-1 and TRBJ2-1; 7 bases map to TRBD2. The V gene end was trimmed by 0 bases and the J gene end by 8 bases; junction bases not matched to a gene: 11. The germline V gene has CDR1 SGHRS and CDR2 YFSETQ. The CDR3 is 16 amino acids. DNA for the CDR3: TGCGCCAGCAGCTTGGTCCTTGCGGGAGAGGCCGATGAGCAGTTCTTC. It encodes CASSLVLAGEADEQFF.

This clone showed up many times. As DNA, the CDR3 is TGCGCCAGCAGCATAAACCGAAGCTCCTACAATGAGCAGTTCTTC. Protein sequence: CASSINRSSYNEQFF. The V gene is TRBV5-1, the J gene TRBJ2-1, with unresolved D. Germline CDR1 is SGHRS and CDR2 is YFSETQ. The germline V and J ends were trimmed by 4 bases and 0 bases, with 11 bases remaining between them. The CDR3 totals 15 residues.

This clone was detected ten times or more. The V and J genes are TRBV19 and TRBJ1-5; a weak D match, TRBD1 (5 bases). The V end was cut by 3 bases, the J end by 2 bases, with 14 bases between. Germline V CDR1 and CDR2: LNHDA, SQIVND (reference sequence). The CDR3 sequence is 16 residues long. The CDR3, as DNA: TGTGCCAGTAGTATCGGTTGGGGGGGAGGCAATCAGCCCCAGCATTTT. This sequence encodes CASSIGWGGGNQPQHF.

This clone showed up many times. This CDR3 is also generated by other DNA sequences in the sample. The rearrangement links TRBV25-1 to TRBJ1-2, with D uncertain. The CDR3 is 17 residues long. CDR1 MGHDK and CDR2 SYGVNS come from the germline V gene. The germline V and J ends were trimmed by 2 bases and 2 bases, with 18 bases remaining between them. For the CDR3, the DNA is TGTGCCAGCAGTGAACGGGTAGAGGGCCCGGGGAACTATGGCTACACCTTC. It translates to CASSERVEGPGNYGYTF.

The rearrangement joins TRBV6-1 to TRBJ1-2; weak D call: TRBD1 (5 bases). Germline V gene sequence: CDR1 MNHNS, CDR2 SASEGT. V was shortened by 4 bases and J by 8 bases, with 17 bases between the two germline ends. The CDR3 runs 14 residues. The CDR3 reads CASSARWGGWGYTF. The CDR3 coding sequence is TGTGCCAGCAGTGCACGGTGGGGGGGATGGGGCTACACCTTC.

Ten or more counts support this clone. The chain joins TRBV20-1 to TRBJ2-7; TRBD2 aligns across 11 bases. CDR1 is DFQATT and CDR2 is SNEGSKA in the germline V gene (reference sequence). This CDR3 spans 15 amino acids. J lost 6 bases, V lost 0 bases, and 7 bases had no gene match. The CDR3 DNA sequence: TGCAGTGCTAGAGACCAACTAGCGGGAGTTTCCGAGCAGTACTTC. Protein sequence: CSARDQLAGVSEQYF.

This clone was detected many times. This chain connects TRBV18 to TRBJ1-2; TRBD1 might be the D (5 bases). V was pared by 3 bases and J by 8 bases, with 10 bases between. CDR1 and CDR2 (germline): KGHSH, LQKENI. The length of the CDR3 is 12 residues. CDR3 sequence reads: CASSPSGIGYTF. For the CDR3, the DNA is TGTGCCAGCTCACCTTCAGGGATAGGCTACACCTTC.

This clone was found many times. This sample includes further DNA sequences coding for the same CDR3. V and J are TRBV3-1 and TRBJ1-1; a possible D gene is TRBD1 (6 bases). The CDR3 consists of 14 residues. Trimming removed 3 bases at V and 6 bases at J, with 14 bases between. Germline assignment: CDR1 LGHDT and CDR2 YNNKEL (reference sequence). The CDR3 here is CASSHLGGDAEAFF. Written as DNA, the CDR3 is TGTGCCAGCAGCCACCTAGGGGGGGACGCTGAAGCTTTCTTT.

Many counts were recorded for this clone. The chain has TRBV15 and TRBJ2-1; possibly TRBD1 for D (5 bases). The length of the CDR3 is 14 residues. The germline CDR1 and CDR2 sequences are LNHNV and YYDKDF (reference sequence). With 1 base removed from V and 5 bases from J, the gap between germline ends came to 9 bases. The CDR3 DNA reads as TGTGCCACCAGCAGAGGGTTCAGGGACAATGAGCAGTTCTTC. It is translated as CATSRGFRDNEQFF.

The table lists this clone with many counts. The gene calls are TRBV20-1 and TRBJ2-5; 7 bases match TRBD2. The CDR3 loop spans 15 amino acids. The germline gives CDR1 DFQATT, CDR2 SNEGSKA (reference sequence). Trimming at V came to 3 bases and at J to 2 bases, leaving 9 bases not matched to a gene. The DNA of the CDR3 is TGCAGTGCTAGCTCTCTAGCGGTCCCACAAGAGACCCAGTACTTC. Protein: CSASSLAVPQETQYF.

This clone was recorded many times. The J gene is TRBJ2-1, the V gene TRBV2; D might be TRBD2 (6 bases). V lost 6 bases and J 9 bases, leaving 18 bases between the germline ends. Germline V gene sequence: CDR1 SNHLY, CDR2 FYNNEI. The CDR3 is made up of 14 amino acids. CDR3 sequence reads: CASRKALQAGEQFF. The CDR3, as DNA: TGTGCCAGCAGAAAGGCCCTTCAAGCGGGTGAGCAGTTCTTC. The variable domain in full, with the rest retrieved from reference TRBV2 and TRBJ2-1, is EPEVTQTPSHQVTQMGQEVILRCVPISNHLYFYWYRQILGQKVEFLVSFYNNEISEKSEIFDDQFSVERPDGSNFTLKIRSTKLEDSAMYFCASRKALQAGEQFFGPGTRLTVL.

The gene calls are TRBV2 and TRBJ2-5; D not resolved. V lost 5 bases to trimming and J lost 1 base, with 8 bases between them. The CDR3 extends over 13 amino acids. The germline CDR1 and CDR2 sequences are SNHLY and FYNNEI. The CDR3 coding sequence is TGTGCCAGCAGTCTTCCAGTCCAAGAGACCCAGTACTTC. It specifies CASSLPVQETQYF.

For this clone: The junction shows a germline mismatch at one end, possibly a read error. The J gene is TRBJ2-6, the V gene TRBV7-9, with D perhaps matching TRBD1 (5 bases). Germline V gene data show CDR1 as SEHNR and CDR2 as FQNEAQ (reference sequence). This CDR3 has 13 residues. This CDR3 is CASRASGANVLNF. In nucleotides, the CDR3 is TGTGCCAGCCGGGCATCTGGGGCCAACGTCCTGAATTTC.

The table lists this clone with many counts. As DNA, the CDR3 is TGCAGTGCTAGAGATCCGGACAGAACCTACGAGCAGTACTTC. Amino acids: CSARDPDRTYEQYF. This rearrangement joins TRBV20-1 to TRBJ2-7; TRBD1 might be the D (6 bases). The CDR3 is 14 amino acids. The V end lost 0 bases, the J end lost 2 bases, and 11 bases lay between the germline ends. CDR1 DFQATT and CDR2 SNEGSKA come from the germline V gene (reference sequence).

This clone is medium-sized by share. The chain has TRBV27 and TRBJ2-7; tentatively, D is TRBD1 (7 bases). Germline V gene data show CDR1 as MNHEY and CDR2 as SMNVEV (reference sequence). The CDR3 covers 13 residues. V was trimmed by 4 bases and J by 6 bases, leaving 13 bases between them. The CDR3 protein is CASSWDQGGEQYF. The CDR3 region has the DNA TGTGCCAGCAGTTGGGACCAGGGGGGCGAGCAGTACTTC.

The J gene is TRBJ2-1, the V gene TRBV6-1, with a weak D call TRBD2 (5 bases). The ends were cut back, 10 bases at V and 7 bases at J, with 14 bases in the middle. The length of the CDR3 is 12 residues. CDR1 MNHNS and CDR2 SASEGT come from the germline V gene. The CDR3 DNA sequence: TGTGCCACTCAAACTAGGGATAATGAGCAGTTCTTC. It codes for CATQTRDNEQFF.

This clone was found many times. The chain carries TRBV2 and TRBJ2-7; 10 bases match TRBD2. Trimming cost V 5 bases and J 3 bases; bases outside gene matches: 13. The germline V gene encodes CDR1 SNHLY and CDR2 FYNNEI. This CDR3 contains 17 residues. The CDR3 sequence: CASSPSPLAGEFYEQYF. The CDR3 DNA is TGTGCCAGCAGTCCCTCTCCCCTAGCGGGAGAGTTCTACGAGCAGTACTTC.

This clone showed up many times. The rearrangement joins TRBV4-1 to TRBJ2-1, with 11 positions matching TRBD2. J gave up 5 bases and V 4 bases, and 7 bases lay outside the gene matches. There are 16 residues in the CDR3. CDR1 and CDR2 (germline): MGHRA, YSYEKL. The CDR3 DNA is TGCGCCAGCAGCCTCTACGGGACTAGCGGAAACAATGAGCAGTTCTTC. This sequence encodes CASSLYGTSGNNEQFF.

CDR3 residues: CASSLLAGYEQYF. DNA of the CDR3: TGTGCCAGCAGTTTACTAGCGGGCTACGAGCAGTACTTC. The J gene is TRBJ2-7, the V gene TRBV27, with TRBD2 identical over 8 bases. After removal of 2 bases from V and 3 bases from J, the junction contained 0 bases not matched to a gene. Per the germline V gene, CDR1 is MNHEY and CDR2 is SMNVEV (reference sequence). The CDR3 has 13 amino acids.

This clone was seen many times. Other DNA sequences in this specimen translate into the identical CDR3. The gene calls are TRBV28 and TRBJ2-3, with 9 bases aligning to TRBD1. CDR3 length: 17 amino acids. Germline loops: CDR1 MDHEN, CDR2 SYDVKM. The J segment lost 2 bases and the V segment lost 5 bases, leaving 11 bases of the junction unmatched. The CDR3 nucleotides read TGTGCCAGCAGTACCGACAGGGACAGGGCTCACACAGATACGCAGTATTTT. Amino acids: CASSTDRDRAHTDTQYF.

A remark on this clone: Other DNA sequences in this specimen translate into the identical CDR3. The V and J genes are TRBV18 and TRBJ2-7; TRBD2 might be the D (5 bases). This CDR3 is built from 14 residues. The germline CDR1 and CDR2 sequences are KGHSH and LQKENI. With 0 bases removed from V and 5 bases from J, the gap between germline ends came to 11 bases. The CDR3 region is CASSPPAGGHEQYF. The CDR3 nucleotides read TGTGCCAGCTCACCACCTGCGGGTGGCCACGAGCAGTACTTC.

The chain recombines TRBV20-1 with TRBJ2-7, with 7 bases aligning to TRBD2. Unmatched junction bases numbered 22, after V lost 0 bases and J lost 5 bases. The CDR3 sequence is 19 residues long. Germline V gene lookup returns CDR1 DFQATT and CDR2 SNEGSKA (reference sequence). CDR3 in amino acids: CSAREREGGERSVGDEQYF. The CDR3 nucleotides read TGCAGTGCTAGAGAAAGGGAGGGCGGGGAGCGGTCCGTCGGGGACGAGCAGTACTTC.

This clone was detected ten times or more. The chain links TRBV12-3 or TRBV12-4 to TRBJ2-6; D ambiguous. The V and J ends lost 3 bases and 0 bases respectively, with 6 bases between them. There are 15 residues in the CDR3. The CDR3 coding sequence is TGTGCCAGCAGTTTCGTATACTCTGGGGCCAACGTCCTGACTTTC. This sequence encodes CASSFVYSGANVLTF.

This clone was detected ten times or more. V and J are TRBV7-2 and TRBJ2-1; a possible D gene is TRBD2 (5 bases). Trimming pared 5 bases from V and 2 bases from J, leaving 13 bases between. The germline V gene encodes CDR1 SGHTA and CDR2 FQGNSA. The CDR3 runs 15 residues. CDR3 in DNA: TGTGCCAGCAGCATTCGGAGGATCACCTACAATGAGCAGTTCTTC. As protein: CASSIRRITYNEQFF.

In regard to this clone: No conserved phenylalanine or tryptophan is present at the end of the CDR3, so a read error is the likely explanation. V is TRBV20-1 and J is TRBJ2-7, with D possibly being TRBD2 (6 bases). There are 13 residues in the CDR3. Germline assignment: CDR1 DFQATT and CDR2 SNEGSKA (reference sequence). The V end was cut by 5 bases, the J end by 7 bases, with 18 bases between. The CDR3 DNA follows: TGCAGTGCTCATAGCGAAGGAGGGCGTGAGCAGTACATC. Translation: CSAHSEGGREQYI.

The table lists this clone with many counts. The V gene is TRBV19, the J gene TRBJ1-5, with D maybe TRBD1 (6 bases). V was trimmed by 7 bases and J by 0 bases, leaving 16 bases between them. Germline loops: CDR1 LNHDA, CDR2 SQIVND (reference sequence). This CDR3 contains 16 residues. The CDR3 DNA is TGTGCCAGTACTGACAGGACGTTTTATAGCAATCAGCCCCAGCATTTT. The encoded protein is CASTDRTFYSNQPQHF. The complete variable domain, with remaining parts taken from reference TRBV19 and TRBJ1-5, reads DGGITQSPKYLFRKEGQNVTLSCEQNLNHDAMYWYRQDPGQGLRLIYYSQIVNDFQKGDIAEGYSVSREKKESFPLTVTSAQKNPTAFYLCASTDRTFYSNQPQHFGDGTRLSIL.

This clone came up many times. The sample has other DNA sequences that encode this CDR3 too. This chain links TRBV9 with TRBJ1-1; 11 nucleotides line up with TRBD1. The CDR3 has 14 residues. V shed 4 bases and J 6 bases; nucleotides not matched to a gene: 5. From germline, CDR1 is SGDLS and CDR2 YYNGEE. Here the CDR3 DNA reads TGTGCCAGCAGCTTGGGACAGGGGGGCGCTGAAGCTTTCTTT. It yields the protein CASSLGQGGAEAFF.

This clone was counted at least ten times. J is TRBJ1-6 and V is TRBV19; 10 bases line up with TRBD1. V dropped 9 bases and J dropped 8; count of bases not matched to a gene: 4. This CDR3 is 13 amino acids long. Germline CDR1 reads LNHDA; CDR2 reads SQIVND (reference sequence). This CDR3 reads CASPGTGDSPLHF. The CDR3 DNA follows: TGTGCCAGCCCAGGGACAGGGGATTCACCCCTCCACTTT.

The CDR3 DNA sequence: TGTGCCAGCAGCGTATATTCGGGAACAAACTACGAGCAGTACTTC. It specifies CASSVYSGTNYEQYF. The chain is built from TRBV9 and TRBJ2-7; D may be TRBD2 (5 bases). CDR1 is SGDLS and CDR2 is YYNGEE in the germline V gene. Deletions cut 1 base from V and 3 bases from J, with 14 bases between. CDR3 size: 15 residues.

This clone was seen a few times. The J gene is TRBJ2-1, the V gene TRBV5-5; no clear D. The V end was cut by 1 base, the J end by 2 bases, with 13 bases between. The germline V gene has CDR1 SGHKS and CDR2 YYEKEE (reference sequence). This CDR3 region has 16 residues. The CDR3 DNA follows: TGTGCCAGCAGCTTGAACCCAGGACGGGCCTACAATGAGCAGTTCTTC. Protein: CASSLNPGRAYNEQFF.

This clone has ten or more counts. The rearrangement joins TRBV20-1 to TRBJ2-1; 9 bases are shared with TRBD2. V lost 5 bases and J lost 7; bases outside the gene matches: 6. CDR1 is DFQATT and CDR2 is SNEGSKA in the germline V gene (reference sequence). The CDR3 contains 13 residues. CDR3 in DNA: TGCAGTGCTTATAGCGGGAGAGGAAATGAGCAGTTCTTC. This encodes CSAYSGRGNEQFF.